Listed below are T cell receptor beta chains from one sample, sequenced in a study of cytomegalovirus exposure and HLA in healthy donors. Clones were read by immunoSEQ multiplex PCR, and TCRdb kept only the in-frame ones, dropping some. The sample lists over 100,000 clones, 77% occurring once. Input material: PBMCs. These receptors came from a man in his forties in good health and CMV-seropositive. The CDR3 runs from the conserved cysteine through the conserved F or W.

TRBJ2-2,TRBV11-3,CASSRMIGTDNTGELFF
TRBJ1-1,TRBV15,CATSRVNRGDTEAFF
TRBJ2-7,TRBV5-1,CASKKQGGYEQYF
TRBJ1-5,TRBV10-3,CAVAMRENQPQHF
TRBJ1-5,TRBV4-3,CASSQEYVQFFNQPQHF
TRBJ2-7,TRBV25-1,CASSLTGGEQYF
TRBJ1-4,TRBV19,CASRPGTGGVREKLFF
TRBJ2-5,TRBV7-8,CASSLDRAGETQYF
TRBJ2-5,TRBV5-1,CASSLGGRETQYF
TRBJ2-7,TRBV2,CASSAGTSGAYERYF
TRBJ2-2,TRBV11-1,CASKDRGRGPGELFF
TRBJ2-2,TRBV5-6,CASSPDGTGVGHRGAVF
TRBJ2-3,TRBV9,CASSLGQGARGTQYF
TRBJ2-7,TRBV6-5,CASSKQGSLYEQYF
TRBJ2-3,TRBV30,CAWTKGRGSTDTQYF
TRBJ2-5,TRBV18,CASSNQGFSETQYF
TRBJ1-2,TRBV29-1,CSVEGTGDGYTF
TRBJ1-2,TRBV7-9,CASSLGRDRGGYTF
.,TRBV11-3,CASSLSGGNYEQYF
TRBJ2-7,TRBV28,CASSYDRGSYEQYF
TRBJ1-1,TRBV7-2,CASSFLRAGGTEAFF
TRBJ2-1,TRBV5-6,CASSFYRGSYNEQFF
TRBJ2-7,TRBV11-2,CASSIPGTGLHEQYF
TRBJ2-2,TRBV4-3,CASSQGWLGGDTGELFF
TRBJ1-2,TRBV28,CASRGGSAGGSVYGYTF
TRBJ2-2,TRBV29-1,CSVSEALELFF
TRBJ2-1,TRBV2,CASSTGTTYNEQFF
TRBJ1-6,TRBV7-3,CASAISGEYNSPLHF
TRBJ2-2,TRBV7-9,CASSWGRGTGELFF
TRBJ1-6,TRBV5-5,CASSNNRERSYNSPLHF
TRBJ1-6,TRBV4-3,CASSLSPWDRWVRDSPLHF
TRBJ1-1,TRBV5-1,CASRTTDMNTEAFF
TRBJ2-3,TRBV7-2,CASSLVYRNTDTQYF
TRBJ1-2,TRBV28,CASIHTGTSGPHSYGYTF
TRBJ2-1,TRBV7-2,CASSRGLAGGEQFF
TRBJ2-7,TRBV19,CASSIQGVGSSYEQYF
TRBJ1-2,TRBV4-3,CASSQSRDRHYTF
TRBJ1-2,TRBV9,CASSGARERESNYGYTF
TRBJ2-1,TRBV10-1,CASSEGTGDYNEQFF
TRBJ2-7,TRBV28,CASSSPTASSYEQYF
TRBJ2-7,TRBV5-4,CASNGDRGFPEQYF
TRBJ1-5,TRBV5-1,CASSLTWGQPQHF
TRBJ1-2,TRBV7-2,CASSLGGSSYGYTF
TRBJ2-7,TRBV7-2,CASSTGLAGGREQYF